The clone carrying this T cell receptor beta chain occurred once. The CDR3 is 14 amino acids. With 2 bases clipped from V and 3 bases from J, the junction kept 0 bases outside the gene matches. The germline gives CDR1 MNHEY, CDR2 SMNVEV (reference sequence). This entry belongs to a study of OX40 agonist ivuxolimab in advanced cancers. The table came from immunoSEQ multiplex PCR; TCRdb's copy has only in-frame clones and leaves some out. The sample lists around 66,000 clones, roughly 87% seen once, with around 2.2% in the top ten. The chain recombines TRBV27 with TRBJ1-4, with 7 bases that match TRBD1. The source was CD4+ or CD8+ T cells sorted from blood, collected in a trial of the OX40 agonist ivuxolimab. This TCR came from an adult with an advanced solid tumor such as melanoma, head and neck, liver or kidney cancer. CDR3 DNA sequence: TGTGCCAGCAGTTTAGGGACAGCTAATGAAAAACTGTTTTTT. Protein sequence: CASSLGTANEKLFF.